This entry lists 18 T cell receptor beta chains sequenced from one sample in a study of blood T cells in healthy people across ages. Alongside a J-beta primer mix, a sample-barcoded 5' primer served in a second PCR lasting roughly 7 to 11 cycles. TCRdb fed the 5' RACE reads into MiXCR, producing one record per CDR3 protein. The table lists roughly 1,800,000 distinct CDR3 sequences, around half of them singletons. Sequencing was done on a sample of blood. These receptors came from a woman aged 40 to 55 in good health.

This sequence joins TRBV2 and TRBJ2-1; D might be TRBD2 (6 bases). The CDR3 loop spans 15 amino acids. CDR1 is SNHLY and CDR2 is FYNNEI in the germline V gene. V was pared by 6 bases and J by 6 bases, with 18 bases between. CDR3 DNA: TGTGCCAGCAGGGGGTGGGAGGTCCGACGCAATGAGCAGTTCTTC. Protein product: CASRGWEVRRNEQFF. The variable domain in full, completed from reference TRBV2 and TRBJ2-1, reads EPEVTQTPSHQVTQMGQEVILRCVPISNHLYFYWYRQILGQKVEFLVSFYNNEISEKSEIFDDQFSVERPDGSNFTLKIRSTKLEDSAMYFCASRGWEVRRNEQFFGPGTRLTVL.

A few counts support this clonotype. The CDR3 loop reads CASSQRIAGVNEQFF. In DNA form, the CDR3 reads TGCGCCAGCAGCCAAAGGATAGCGGGGGTAAATGAGCAGTTCTTC. This rearrangement joins TRBV5-1 to TRBJ2-1, with 9 bases matching TRBD2. The CDR3 sequence is 15 residues long. V was pared by 4 bases and J by 7 bases, with 9 bases of the junction left unmatched. In germline, CDR1 is SGHRS, CDR2 YFSETQ.

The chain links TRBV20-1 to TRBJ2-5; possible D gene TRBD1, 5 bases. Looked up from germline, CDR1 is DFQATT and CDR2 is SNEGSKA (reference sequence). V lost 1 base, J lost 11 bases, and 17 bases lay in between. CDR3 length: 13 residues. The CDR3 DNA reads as TGCAGTGCTAGAGTCCTGGGGCACAATGAGCAGTACTTC. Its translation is CSARVLGHNEQYF.

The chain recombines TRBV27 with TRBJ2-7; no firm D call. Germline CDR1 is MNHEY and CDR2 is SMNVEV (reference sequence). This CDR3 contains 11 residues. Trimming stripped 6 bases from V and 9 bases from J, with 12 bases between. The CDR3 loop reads CASSALPRQYF. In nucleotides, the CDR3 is TGTGCCAGCAGCGCACTACCCAGGCAGTACTTC.

This CDR3 reads CATSSRLRGPYEQYF. In nucleotides, the CDR3 is TGTGCCACCAGCTCCCGCCTCAGGGGACCCTACGAGCAGTACTTC. The chain combines TRBV15 with TRBJ2-7; the D gene is possibly TRBD1 (6 bases). Germline V gives CDR1 LNHNV, CDR2 YYDKDF (reference sequence). Trimming removed 5 bases at V and 2 bases at J, with 16 bases between. There are 15 residues in the CDR3.

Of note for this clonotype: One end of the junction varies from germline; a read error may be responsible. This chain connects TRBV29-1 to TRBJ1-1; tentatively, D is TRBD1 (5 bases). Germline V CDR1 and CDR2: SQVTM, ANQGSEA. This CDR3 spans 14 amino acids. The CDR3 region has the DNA TGCAGCTCCAGACATGGGACCATGAACACTGAAGCTTGCTTT. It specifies CSSRHGTMNTEACF.

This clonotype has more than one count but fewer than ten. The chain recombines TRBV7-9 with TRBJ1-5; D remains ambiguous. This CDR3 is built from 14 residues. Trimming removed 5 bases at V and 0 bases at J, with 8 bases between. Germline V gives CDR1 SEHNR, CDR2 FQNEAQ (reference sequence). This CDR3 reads CASSPVNSNQPQHF. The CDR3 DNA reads TGTGCCAGCAGCCCTGTTAATAGCAATCAGCCCCAGCATTTT.

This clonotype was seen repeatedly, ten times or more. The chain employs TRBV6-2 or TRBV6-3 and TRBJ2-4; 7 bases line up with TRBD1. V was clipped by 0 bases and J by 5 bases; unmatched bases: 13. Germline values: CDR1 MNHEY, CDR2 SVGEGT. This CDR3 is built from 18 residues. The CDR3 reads CASSYSTNDRAQENIQYF. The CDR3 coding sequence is TGTGCCAGCAGTTACTCCACCAACGACAGGGCCCAAGAAAACATTCAGTACTTC.

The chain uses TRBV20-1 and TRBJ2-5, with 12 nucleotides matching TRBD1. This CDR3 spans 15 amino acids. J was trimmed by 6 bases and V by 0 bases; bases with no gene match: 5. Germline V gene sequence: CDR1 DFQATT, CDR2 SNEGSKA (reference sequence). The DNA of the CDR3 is TGCAGTGCTAGAGATTGGGGACAGGGGGCGAAGACCCAGTACTTC. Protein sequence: CSARDWGQGAKTQYF.

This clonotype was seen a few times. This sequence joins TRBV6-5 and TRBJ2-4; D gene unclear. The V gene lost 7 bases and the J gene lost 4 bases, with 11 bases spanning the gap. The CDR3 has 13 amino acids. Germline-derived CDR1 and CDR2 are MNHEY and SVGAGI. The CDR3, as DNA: TGTGCCAGCATGGCCCCCCATAAAAACATTCAGTACTTC. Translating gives CASMAPHKNIQYF.

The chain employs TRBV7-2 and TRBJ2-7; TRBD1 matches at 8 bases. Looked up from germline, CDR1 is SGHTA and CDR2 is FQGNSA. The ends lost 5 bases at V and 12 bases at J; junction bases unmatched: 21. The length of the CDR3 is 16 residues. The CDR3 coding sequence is TGTGCCAGCAGCCGGACGTCGGACAGGGCTAAAAACATTCGGTACTTC. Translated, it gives CASSRTSDRAKNIRYF.

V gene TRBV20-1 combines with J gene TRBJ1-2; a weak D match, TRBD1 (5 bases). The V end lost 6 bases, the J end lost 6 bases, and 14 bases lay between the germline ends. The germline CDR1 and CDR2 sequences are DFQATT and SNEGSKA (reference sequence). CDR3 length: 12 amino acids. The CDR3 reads CSAVQVSDGYTF. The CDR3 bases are TGCAGTGCCGTACAGGTGTCGGATGGCTACACCTTC.

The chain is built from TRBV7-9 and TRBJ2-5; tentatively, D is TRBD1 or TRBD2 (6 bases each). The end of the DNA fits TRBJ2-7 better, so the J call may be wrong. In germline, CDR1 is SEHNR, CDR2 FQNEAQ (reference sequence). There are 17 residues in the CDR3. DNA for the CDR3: TGTGCCAGCAGCTTAGGAGGGGGGCGGGACACTACCTACGAGCAGTACTTC. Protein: CASSLGGGRDTTYEQYF.

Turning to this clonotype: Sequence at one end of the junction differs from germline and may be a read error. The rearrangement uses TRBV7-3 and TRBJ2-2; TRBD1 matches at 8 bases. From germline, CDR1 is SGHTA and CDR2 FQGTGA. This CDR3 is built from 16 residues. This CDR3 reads CASSLTTGANTGELFF. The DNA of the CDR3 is TGCGCCAGCAGCTTAACGACAGGGGCAAACACCGGGGAGCTGTTTTTT.

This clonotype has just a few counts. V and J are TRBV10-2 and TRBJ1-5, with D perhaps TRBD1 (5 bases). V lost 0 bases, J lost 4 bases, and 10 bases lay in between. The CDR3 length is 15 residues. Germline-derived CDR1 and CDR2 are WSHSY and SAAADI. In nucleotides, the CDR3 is TGCGCCAGCAGTGAGTCAGGGGCTGGAAATCAGCCCCAGCATTTT. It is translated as CASSESGAGNQPQHF.

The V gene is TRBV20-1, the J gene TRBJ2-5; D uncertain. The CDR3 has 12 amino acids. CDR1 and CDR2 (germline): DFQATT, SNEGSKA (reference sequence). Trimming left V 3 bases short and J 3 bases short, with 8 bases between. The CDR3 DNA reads TGCAGTGCTAGTTTAGAGGAAGAGACCCAGTACTTC. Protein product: CSASLEEETQYF.

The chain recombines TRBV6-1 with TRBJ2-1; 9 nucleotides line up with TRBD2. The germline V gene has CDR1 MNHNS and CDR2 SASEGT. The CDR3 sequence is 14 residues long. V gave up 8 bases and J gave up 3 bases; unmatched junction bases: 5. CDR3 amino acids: CASYERGVYNEQFF. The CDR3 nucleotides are TGTGCCAGCTATGAGCGGGGGGTCTACAATGAGCAGTTCTTC.

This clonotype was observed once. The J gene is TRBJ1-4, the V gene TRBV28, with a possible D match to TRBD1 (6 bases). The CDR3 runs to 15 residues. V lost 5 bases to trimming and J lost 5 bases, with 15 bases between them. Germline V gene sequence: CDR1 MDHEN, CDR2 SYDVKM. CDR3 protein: CASSPPEGGNEKLFF. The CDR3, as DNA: TGTGCCAGCAGTCCACCGGAGGGGGGCAATGAAAAACTGTTTTTT.